A selection of T cell receptor beta chains follows, all from one sample in a study of shared T cell receptors in the human thymus. The repertoire was sequenced with immunoSEQ multiplex PCR; TCRdb's copy has only in-frame clones and lacks some. The table shows roughly 410,000 clones, with 95% occurring only once. Material for sequencing was thymocytes. All receptors come from a human donor. The CDR3 runs from the conserved cysteine through the conserved F or W. Fields, in order: clone size, V gene, D gene, J gene, CDR3 DNA, CDR3 protein. D genes are given only for firm matches. Only part of the rows carry a size: once, few, many, or a class if the clone is expanded.

NA	TRBV10-3	TRBD2	TRBJ2-3	TGTGCCATCAGTGACGCAGGACTAGCAACAGATACGCAGTATTTT	CAISDAGLATDTQYF
NA	TRBV4-2	NA	TRBJ1-4	TGTGCCAGCAGCCAAGAATATGCAACTAATGAAAAACTGTTTTTT	CASSQEYATNEKLFF
NA	TRBV5-6	NA	TRBJ1-2	TGTGCCAGCAGCTTTCTCCGGAGGATCTATGGCTACACCTTC	CASSFLRRIYGYTF
NA	TRBV5-5	NA	TRBJ2-7	TGTGCCAGCAGCTTGGACAGGGACCCAGGGCGACATACCTACGAGCAGTACTTC	CASSLDRDPGRHTYEQYF
NA	TRBV29-1	TRBD1	TRBJ2-7	TGCAGCGTTGAAGGGACAGGGCCCTCCTACGAGCAGTACTTC	CSVEGTGPSYEQYF
NA	TRBV5-8	TRBD1	TRBJ1-5	TGTGCCAGCAGTGGACAGGGGGCGGCTTCGGACCAGCCCCAGCATTTT	CASSGQGAASDQPQHF
NA	TRBV14	NA	TRBJ1-1	TGTGCCAGCAGCCAAGGGGGGGGAAACACTGAAGCTTTCTTT	CASSQGGGNTEAFF
NA	TRBV7-2	NA	TRBJ2-1	TGTGCCAGCAGCCTCGCGTGTGAGCAGTTCTTC	CASSLACEQFF
NA	TRBV27	NA	TRBJ1-1	TGTGCCAGCAGTTTCACAGGGTTAGGTCGGTGGGGCACTGAAGCTTTCTTT	CASSFTGLGRWGTEAFF
NA	TRBV28	NA	TRBJ1-4	TGTGCCAGCAGTAAGAATGAAAAACTGTTTTTT	CASSKNEKLFF
NA	TRBV19	TRBD1	TRBJ1-2	TGTGCCAGTAGTATAGAGCCGGGACAGGAGACTAACTATGGCTACACCTTC	CASSIEPGQETNYGYTF
NA	TRBV5-6	TRBD1	TRBJ1-5	TGTGCCAGCAGCTTTTCCGGGAGGCAGGGGGACGGTCAGCCCCAGCATTTT	CASSFSGRQGDGQPQHF
NA	TRBV5-1	NA	TRBJ2-6	TGCGCCAGCAGCTTTTTACAGGGAGCCTCTGGGGCCAACGTCCTGACTTTC	CASSFLQGASGANVLTF
NA	TRBV30	NA	TRBJ2-2	TGTGCCTGGAGTGTAAGGTCCGGGGAGCTGTTTTTT	CAWSVRSGELFF
NA	TRBV6-5	TRBD2	TRBJ2-1	TGTGCCAGCAGTGTATCTAGCGGGGCCAACAATGAGCAGTTCTTC	CASSVSSGANNEQFF
NA	TRBV6-5	TRBD1	TRBJ1-3	TGTGCCAGCAGTTACCACAGGGGTACTGGAAACACCATATATTTT	CASSYHRGTGNTIYF
NA	TRBV18	NA	TRBJ1-3	TGTGCCAGCTCATCCCGGGTGTCTGGAAACACCATATATTTT	CASSSRVSGNTIYF
NA	TRBV27	NA	TRBJ2-3	TGTGCCAGCAGTTTAGTGGGATGGAGACCAGATACGCAGTATTTT	CASSLVGWRPDTQYF
once	TRBV19	NA	TRBJ2-5	TGTGCCAGTAGTATCCGGTGGTACCAAGAGACCCAGTACTTC	CASSIRWYQETQYF
few	TRBV4-1	NA	TRBJ2-7	TGCGCCAGCAGCCAAGAAGGTCGGCACGAGCAGTACTTC	CASSQEGRHEQYF
NA	TRBV4-3	TRBD2	TRBJ2-2	TGCGCCAGCAGCCTTTCCCCTTCTAGCGGGAGTACCGGGGAGCTGTTTTTT	CASSLSPSSGSTGELFF
NA	TRBV18	NA	TRBJ1-1	TGTGCCAGCTCACCACGACAGGAATCGAACACTGAAGCTTTCTTT	CASSPRQESNTEAFF